A single TCR beta chain is shown here with its context. The data derive from a study of blood T cell repertoires in COVID-19. Background on the study: From the United States, Italy and Spain came samples of acute and convalescent COVID-19. PBMCs, B-cell-depleted T cells, or T cells were the source of the cDNA or gDNA that made up the material.

Original data processing: How many nucleated cells were present was estimated from reference gene primer amplification. TCRdb's table, derived via immunoSEQ multiplex PCR, lists solely in-frame clones and lacks some. That table furnishes V, J and clone size, whereas the DNA furnished D and trimming. Of under 200,000 clones listed, around 84% are singletons. The CDR3 extends over 15 amino acids. Germline V gene data show CDR1 as MNHEY and CDR2 as SVGAGI. Trimming took off 6 bases at V and 1 base at J, with 13 bases between the two ends. The TCR was taken from a young man with active or convalescent COVID-19. V usage is TRBV6-5 and J usage is TRBJ1-3; the D gene is possibly TRBD1 (5 bases). The sample was peripheral blood. The CDR3 here is CASSPDSSSGNTIYF. CDR3 in DNA: TGTGCCAGCAGCCCCGACAGCTCGTCTGGAAACACCATATATTTT.